This TCR beta chain was captured in a study of beta chain features in type 1 diabetes. Whole-study results and caveats: For patients, the naive, central memory and Treg TCRB repertoires appeared more alike than for healthy donors. Shortening that was moderate but significant affected the TCRB CDR3s of Type 1 diabetes patients in all four CD4+ subsets.

This clone was seen only a few times. The antigen is not known. The V gene's germline CDR1 is SGHDT and CDR2 YYEEEE. The CDR3 sequence is 12 residues long. V was cut by 4 bases and J by 8 bases, with 12 bases left in between. Reverse transcribing all isolated RNA meant expressed TCRB transcripts were sequenced. Repertoires were generated with immunoSEQ multiplex PCR, while TCRdb's copy carries only in-frame clones and drops some. The sample has more than 250,000 clones; about 20% are singletons. Sequencing input: naive CD4+ T cells from blood. This chain links TRBV5-6 with TRBJ1-2; D ambiguous. This receptor was taken from a woman between 40 and 55 years old with type 1 diabetes. The CDR3 sequence: CASSQGLGGYTF. The CDR3 coding sequence is TGTGCCAGCAGCCAAGGACTAGGCGGCTACACCTTC.